The 21 T cell receptor beta chains below come from one sample, sequenced in a study of beta chain features in type 1 diabetes. Reverse transcription of all isolated RNA meant that expressed TCRB transcripts were sequenced. Clones were sequenced by immunoSEQ multiplex PCR, and TCRdb holds only the in-frame ones, with some missing. The data contain roughly 100,000 clones, under 30% of them singletons. Study-wide points: In every one of the four CD4+ subsets, TCRB CDR3s were moderately but significantly shorter in Type 1 diabetes patients.

For these TCRs, the target antigens are not known. The source material was central memory CD4+ T cells from blood. The receptors originated from a woman aged 18-30 years with type 1 diabetes.

The chain has TRBV11-3 and TRBJ2-1; TRBD2 aligns across 9 bases. With 1 base clipped from V and 7 bases from J, the junction kept 5 bases outside the gene matches. Per germline, CDR1 SGHNT and CDR2 YENEEA. The CDR3 runs 15 residues. CDR3 residues: CASSLGLAGVNEQFF. Here the CDR3 DNA reads TGTGCCAGCAGCTTAGGGTTAGCGGGGGTTAATGAGCAGTTCTTC.

This sequence joins TRBV5-1 and TRBJ2-7; TRBD1 matches at 9 bases. V was pared by 7 bases and J by 4 bases, with 9 bases of the junction left unmatched. Germline CDR1 is SGHRS and CDR2 is YFSETQ. The CDR3 contains 14 residues. The CDR3 spells CASRPGQGLYEQYF. CDR3 DNA sequence: TGCGCCAGCCGTCCGGGACAGGGATTATACGAGCAGTACTTC.

This clone has more than one count but fewer than ten. The chain uses TRBV5-1 and TRBJ2-3; TRBD2 might be the D (6 bases). Germline assignment: CDR1 SGHRS and CDR2 YFSETQ. V gave up 4 bases and J gave up 4 bases, with 16 bases separating them. This CDR3 comprises 15 residues. This CDR3 is CASSHGTEGSDTQYF. Written as DNA, the CDR3 is TGCGCCAGCAGCCATGGGACGGAGGGTTCAGATACGCAGTATTTT.

The chain uses TRBV5-1 and TRBJ2-5; D is perhaps TRBD2 (5 bases). Trimming left V 0 bases short and J 4 bases short, with 10 bases between. The CDR3 runs 14 residues. Germline CDR1 reads SGHRS; CDR2 reads YFSETQ. The CDR3 sequence: CASSLAVGGETQYF. The DNA of the CDR3 is TGCGCCAGCAGCTTGGCCGTCGGAGGAGAGACCCAGTACTTC.

There are a few counts of this clone. V and J are TRBV19 and TRBJ2-1; 14 bases fit TRBD2. V trimming: 4 bases; J trimming: 7 bases; junction bases outside the gene matches: 15. The CDR3 has 19 residues. Germline CDR1 is LNHDA and CDR2 is SQIVND (reference sequence). CDR3 in amino acids: CASSNPGLAGGGGRNEQFF. CDR3 sequence (DNA): TGTGCCAGTAGTAACCCCGGACTAGCGGGAGGAGGGGGGAGAAATGAGCAGTTCTTC.

The chain is built from TRBV19 and TRBJ2-1; 8 bases match TRBD2. Germline CDR1 reads LNHDA; CDR2 reads SQIVND (reference sequence). V shed 6 bases and J 4 bases; nucleotides not matched to a gene: 5. The CDR3 sequence is 14 residues long. The DNA of the CDR3 is TGTGCCAGTAGGAGCGGGGGTGGGTACAATGAGCAGTTCTTC. It yields the protein CASRSGGGYNEQFF.

V and J are TRBV29-1 and TRBJ1-1; no definite D call. The V gene's germline CDR1 is SQVTM and CDR2 ANQGSEA. The CDR3 sequence is 12 residues long. The V gene lost 7 bases and the J gene lost 4 bases, with 13 bases spanning the gap. The CDR3: CSARDISTEAFF. Written as DNA, the CDR3 is TGCAGCGCGCGGGATATAAGCACTGAAGCTTTCTTT.

CDR3 in amino acids: CAWSDITGAQPQHF. The CDR3 nucleotides read TGTGCCTGGAGCGATATTACAGGGGCTCAGCCCCAGCATTTT. The rearrangement links TRBV30 to TRBJ1-5, with 7 bases that match TRBD1. After removal of 3 bases from V and 6 bases from J, the junction contained 8 bases not matched to a gene. The CDR3 loop spans 14 amino acids. Germline CDR1 is GTSNPN and CDR2 is SVGIG (reference sequence).

The chain employs TRBV28 and TRBJ1-2; D is possibly TRBD1 (6 bases). The V gene lost 4 bases and the J gene lost 1 base, with 10 bases spanning the gap. The CDR3 covers 14 residues. Germline CDR1 reads MDHEN; CDR2 reads SYDVKM. CDR3 amino acids: CASSSGERNYGYTF. In DNA form, the CDR3 reads TGTGCCAGCAGTTCAGGGGAACGTAACTATGGCTACACCTTC.

This chain joins TRBV18 and TRBJ2-1, with 9 bases aligning to TRBD2. J was trimmed by 4 bases and V by 3 bases; bases with no gene match: 10. The CDR3 contains 17 residues. The germline V gene has CDR1 KGHSH and CDR2 LQKENI. The DNA for the CDR3 is TGTGCCAGCTCACCGGGGCCGGCGCTAGCGGGATACAATGAGCAGTTCTTC. Encoded protein: CASSPGPALAGYNEQFF.

This clone was detected a few times. The chain uses TRBV5-4 and TRBJ2-5; no clear D gene. CDR1 and CDR2 from the germline V gene are SGHNT and YYREEE (reference sequence). Between the trimmed V and J ends, which lost 1 base and 2 bases, there was a span of 9 bases. This CDR3 is built from 14 residues. Written as DNA, the CDR3 is TGTGCCAGCAGCTTGAAACACGTTCAAGAGACCCAGTACTTC. Its protein product is CASSLKHVQETQYF.

The chain links TRBV19 to TRBJ1-5, with 10 nucleotides matching TRBD1. J lost 5 bases, V lost 0 bases, and 4 bases had no gene match. CDR3 length: 16 residues. The germline V gene encodes CDR1 LNHDA and CDR2 SQIVND (reference sequence). CDR3 DNA: TGTGCCAGTAGTATAGACCCCGGGACAGGGGATCAGCCCCAGCATTTT. Protein product: CASSIDPGTGDQPQHF.

This clone was seen only a few times. One junction end disagrees with the germline gene, perhaps due to a read error. CDR3 sequence: CASNLGRATDTQYF. CDR3 bases: TGTGCCAGCAACTTAGGGCGAGCCACAGATACGCAGTATTTT. This rearrangement joins TRBV7-3 to TRBJ2-3, with D hard to call. This CDR3 is 14 amino acids long. The V gene's germline CDR1 is SGHTA and CDR2 FQGTGA.

This clone was recorded a few times. The rearrangement joins TRBV2 to TRBJ2-5; 10 bases map to TRBD1. This CDR3 has 15 amino acids. Trimming took 0 bases from V and 4 from J; bases not matched to a gene: 2. The germline CDR1 and CDR2 sequences are SNHLY and FYNNEI. The CDR3 DNA reads TGTGCCAGCAGTGAAGCGGGACAGGGGATAGAGACCCAGTACTTC. It yields the protein CASSEAGQGIETQYF.

This clone was recorded only once. This rearrangement joins TRBV10-3 to TRBJ1-2; 9 bases line up with TRBD1. There are 16 residues in the CDR3. In germline, CDR1 is ENHRY, CDR2 SYGVKD. The ends lost 4 bases at V and 0 bases at J; junction bases unmatched: 6. The chain's CDR3 is CAISGGQGTTNYGYTF. The CDR3 DNA follows: TGTGCCATCAGTGGAGGACAGGGGACGACTAACTATGGCTACACCTTC.

The rearrangement links TRBV7-2 to TRBJ1-4; tentative D call: TRBD1 (5 bases). The CDR3 loop spans 15 amino acids. From germline, CDR1 is SGHTA and CDR2 FQGNSA. V lost 3 bases to trimming and J lost 5 bases, with 13 bases between them. CDR3 residues: CASSFGRQGNEKLFF. The CDR3 region has the DNA TGTGCCAGCAGCTTCGGGCGGCAGGGAAATGAAAAACTGTTTTTT. The full variable domain, completed using reference TRBV7-2 and TRBJ1-4, is GAGVSQSPSNKVTEKGKDVELRCDPISGHTALYWYRQSLGQGLEFLIYFQGNSAPDKSGLPSDRFSAERTGGSVSTLTIQRTQQEDSAVYLCASSFGRQGNEKLFFGSGTQLSVL.

This clone was counted a few times. The J gene is TRBJ2-1, the V gene TRBV14; TRBD2 agrees at 13 bases. The junction had 8 bases not matched to a gene; V was cut back by 2 bases and J by 1 base. In germline, CDR1 is SGHDN, CDR2 FVKESK. The CDR3 loop spans 19 amino acids. In DNA, the CDR3 is TGTGCCAGCAGCCAATTAGGACTAGCGGGAGTAGGGTCCTACAATGAGCAGTTCTTC. Amino acids: CASSQLGLAGVGSYNEQFF.

The chain recombines TRBV4-3 with TRBJ1-1; D is possibly TRBD1 (6 bases). The CDR3 has 14 residues. Germline-derived CDR1 and CDR2 are LGHNA and YSLEER. The germline V and J ends were trimmed by 4 bases and 1 base, with 10 bases remaining between them. The CDR3 region has the DNA TGCGCCAGCAGCCCTGGACAGCCGAACACTGAAGCTTTCTTT. Amino acid sequence: CASSPGQPNTEAFF.

The CDR3: CASSPEREGYNEQFF. In DNA, the CDR3 is TGTGCCAGCTCACCTGAGCGGGAGGGCTACAATGAGCAGTTCTTC. The gene calls are TRBV18 and TRBJ2-1; TRBD2 aligns across 10 bases. Germline loops: CDR1 KGHSH, CDR2 LQKENI. CDR3 length: 15 residues. The V and J ends lost 3 bases and 3 bases, in that order; junction bases with no gene match: 2.

The CDR3 DNA follows: TGTGCCAGCAGCTCTACCATACTAGCGGGAGGGCCCGGGGAGCTGTTTTTT. This gives the protein CASSSTILAGGPGELFF. The V gene is TRBV7-3, the J gene TRBJ2-2, with 13 nucleotides matching TRBD2. Trimming took 4 bases from V and 6 from J; bases not matched to a gene: 8. This CDR3 spans 17 amino acids. Per germline, CDR1 SGHTA and CDR2 FQGTGA.

The genes are TRBV20-1 and TRBJ2-5, with a weak D call TRBD2 (6 bases). The CDR3 runs 11 residues. Germline CDR1 DFQATT, CDR2 SNEGSKA (reference sequence). V was clipped by 1 base and J by 14 bases, with 14 bases between them. CDR3 bases: TGCAGTGCTAGAGTCGGGAGCCCCCTATACTTC. It translates to CSARVGSPLYF.